This T cell receptor (beta chain) is drawn from a study of neurological immune-mediated disorders. Study-wide points: HTLV-1-associated myelopathy displayed the greatest TCR clonal expansion, and multiple sclerosis exhibited the smallest, lower than that of healthy controls. None of the CDR3 amino acid sequences of expanded clones were shared across subjects, and this suggested private repertoires in all groups.

TCRdb reprocessed the 5' RACE reads with MiXCR, giving one entry per CDR3 protein. The sample records about 76,000 distinct CDR3 sequences, roughly 17% being singletons. Germline CDR1 LGHNA, CDR2 YSLEER. CDR3 size: 14 residues. V was pared by 2 bases and J by 7 bases, with 5 bases of the junction left unmatched. This clonotype was detected ten times or more. The antigen is undetermined. The source material was PBMCs. This receptor was taken from a woman in her thirties or forties in good health. The chain combines TRBV4-3 with TRBJ1-5; 7 bases align to TRBD1. In DNA form, the CDR3 reads TGCGCCAGCAGCCAACGGACAGGAGACCAGCCCCAGCATTTT. Residues: CASSQRTGDQPQHF.